This TCR beta chain appears in the sequencing data of a study of T cells in localized non-small cell lung cancer. The CDR3 is 12 amino acids. V shed 1 base and J shed 9 bases, with 7 bases lying between them. Per germline, CDR1 SGHAT and CDR2 FQDESV (reference sequence). Comments on this clone: Its antigen remains unknown.

Findings of the study overall: A median of around 60 clones ranked among the top 100 in tumor appeared in adjacent lung.

This table comes from immunoSEQ multiplex PCR, and its TCRdb copy is limited to in-frame clones, with some not included. The sample consists of 35,000 to 40,000 clones, approximately 88% of them appearing once. This sequence originates from a woman aged 40-69 years with stage I lung adenocarcinoma. V is TRBV11-1 and J is TRBJ2-1; no clear D. The source was peripheral blood, collected before any cancer treatment. The CDR3 bases are TGTGCCAGCAGCTTAGGATATTCTGAGCAGTTCTTC. This encodes CASSLGYSEQFF.